A selection of T cell receptor beta chains follows, all from one sample in a study of blood T cell repertoires in COVID-19. Data came from immunoSEQ multiplex PCR; TCRdb stores just in-frame clones and leaves some out. The sample carries roughly 500,000 clones, 89% recorded once. Sequenced material: peripheral blood. Receptors originate from a man between 18 and 35 years old with COVID-19, enrolled during active disease. Each CDR3 is given with its conserved first and last residue.

v_gene: TRBV27; len: 14; CDR3aa: CASLGHSMNTEAFF
v_gene: TRBV2; len: 14; CDR3aa: CASKKGGPDSPLHF
v_gene: TRBV6-5; len: 15; CDR3aa: CASRGRGPNTGELFF
v_gene: TRBV6-5; len: 15; CDR3aa: CASSLDRYSNQPQHF
v_gene: TRBV5-4; len: 16; CDR3aa: CASSLGGPSFYNEQFF
v_gene: TRBV6-5; len: 13; CDR3aa: CASTTGGWSPLHF
v_gene: TRBV28; len: 14; CDR3aa: CASLPGQINEKLFF
v_gene: TRBV7-9; len: 15; CDR3aa: CASSPTERAYNEQFF
v_gene: TRBV12-3/TRBV12-4; len: 11; CDR3aa: CASSEADTQYF
v_gene: TRBV24-1; len: 14; CDR3aa: CATSPGTAQETQYF
v_gene: TRBV5-1; len: 14; CDR3aa: CASSSGTAQETQYF
v_gene: TRBV19; len: 17; CDR3aa: CASTPWVGLGNTDTQYF
v_gene: TRBV7-6; len: 16; CDR3aa: CASSGLAGANTGELFF
v_gene: TRBV5-6; len: 15; CDR3aa: CASSLGTVRSYGYTF
v_gene: TRBV19; len: 13; CDR3aa: CASSSGNEDTQYF
v_gene: TRBV3-1/TRBV3-2; len: 22; CDR3aa: CASSQASPGLAGGLIFPDTQYF
v_gene: TRBV5-1; len: 15; CDR3aa: CASSFTGAPNEKLFF
v_gene: TRBV30; len: 14; CDR3aa: CAWSLSGGPDTQYF